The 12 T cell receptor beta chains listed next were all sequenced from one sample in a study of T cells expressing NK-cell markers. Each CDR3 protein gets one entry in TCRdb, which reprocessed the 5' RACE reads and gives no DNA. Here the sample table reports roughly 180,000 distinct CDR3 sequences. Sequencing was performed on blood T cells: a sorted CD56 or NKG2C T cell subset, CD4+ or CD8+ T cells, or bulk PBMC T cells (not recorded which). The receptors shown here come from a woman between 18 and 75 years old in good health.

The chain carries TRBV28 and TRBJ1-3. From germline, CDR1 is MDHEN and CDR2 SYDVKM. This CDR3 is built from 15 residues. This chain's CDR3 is CASSSNGLSGNTIYF.

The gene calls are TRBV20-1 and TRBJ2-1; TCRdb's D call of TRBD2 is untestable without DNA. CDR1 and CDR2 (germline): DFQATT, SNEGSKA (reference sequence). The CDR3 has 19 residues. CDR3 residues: CSARKGPRVSSGSHNEQFF.

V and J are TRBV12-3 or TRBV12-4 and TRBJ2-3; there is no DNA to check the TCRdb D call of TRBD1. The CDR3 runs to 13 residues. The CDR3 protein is CASSLLSPDTQYF.

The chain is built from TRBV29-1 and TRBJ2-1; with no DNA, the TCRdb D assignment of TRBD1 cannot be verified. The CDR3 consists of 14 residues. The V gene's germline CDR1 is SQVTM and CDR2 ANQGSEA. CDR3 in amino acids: CSVAKTGTYNEQFF.

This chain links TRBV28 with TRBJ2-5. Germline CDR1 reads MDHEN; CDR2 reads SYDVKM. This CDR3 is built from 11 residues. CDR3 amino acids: CASEKKETQYF.

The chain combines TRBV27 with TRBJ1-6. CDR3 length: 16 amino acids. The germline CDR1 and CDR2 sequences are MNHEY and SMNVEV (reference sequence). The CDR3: CASSFLGRTRNSPLHF.

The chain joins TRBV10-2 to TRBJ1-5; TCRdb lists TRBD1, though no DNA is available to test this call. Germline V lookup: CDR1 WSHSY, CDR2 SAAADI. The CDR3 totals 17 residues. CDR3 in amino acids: CASSGLNRGGSNQPQHF.

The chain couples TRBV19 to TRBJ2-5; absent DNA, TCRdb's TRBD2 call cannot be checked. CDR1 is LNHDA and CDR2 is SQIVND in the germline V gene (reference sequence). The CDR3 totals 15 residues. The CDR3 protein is CASSIDHVRGETQYF.

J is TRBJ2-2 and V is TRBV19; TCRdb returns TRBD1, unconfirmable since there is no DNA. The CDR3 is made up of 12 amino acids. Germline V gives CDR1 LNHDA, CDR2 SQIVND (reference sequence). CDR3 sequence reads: CATGTGYGELFF.

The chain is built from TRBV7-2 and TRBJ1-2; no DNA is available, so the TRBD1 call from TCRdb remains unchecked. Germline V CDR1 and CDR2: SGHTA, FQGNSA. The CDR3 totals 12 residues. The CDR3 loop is CASREGAPGYTF.

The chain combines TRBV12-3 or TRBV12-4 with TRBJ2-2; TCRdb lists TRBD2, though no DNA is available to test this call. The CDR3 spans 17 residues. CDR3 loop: CASSPLGRALLGGELFF.

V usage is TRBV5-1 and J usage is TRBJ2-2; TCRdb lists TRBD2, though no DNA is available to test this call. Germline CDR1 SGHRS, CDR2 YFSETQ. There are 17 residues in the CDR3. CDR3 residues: CASSLVSGLTNTGELFF.